One sample yielded the 32 T cell receptor beta chains listed below, sequenced in a study of T cells expressing NK-cell markers. TCRdb re-called the 5' RACE reads and catalogs CDR3 proteins one per entry, DNA excluded. The sample data list some 410,000 distinct CDR3 sequences. Specimen: blood T cells: a sorted CD56 or NKG2C T cell subset, CD4+ or CD8+ T cells, or bulk PBMC T cells (not recorded which). All receptors derive from a woman aged 18-69 years in good health.

The chain employs TRBV7-3 and TRBJ1-6; as DNA is missing, the TRBD1 call by TCRdb cannot be tested. Germline lookup yields CDR1 SGHTA and CDR2 FQGTGA. This CDR3 region has 16 residues. The chain's CDR3 is CASSLRGASYNSPLHF.

The chain combines TRBV6-2 or TRBV6-3 with TRBJ2-1; TCRdb's D gene call, TRBD1, goes unchecked for lack of DNA. Germline V gene data show CDR1 as MNHEY and CDR2 as SVGEGT. This CDR3 has 13 amino acids. The chain's CDR3 is CASSYIPVNEQFF.

The chain uses TRBV18 and TRBJ2-6. This CDR3 is 15 amino acids long. The germline CDR1 and CDR2 sequences are KGHSH and LQKENI. CDR3 in amino acids: CASSPGGTGANVLTF.

V usage is TRBV6-4 and J usage is TRBJ2-1. This CDR3 contains 13 residues. Germline V gene data show CDR1 as MRHNA and CDR2 as SNTAGT. This CDR3 reads CASSDGDYNEQFF.

The chain recombines TRBV4-3 with TRBJ1-1. The CDR3 contains 14 residues. Germline V gene sequence: CDR1 LGHNA, CDR2 YSLEER. This CDR3 is CASSRGDILAEAFF.

V gene TRBV18 combines with J gene TRBJ1-6. This CDR3 is 16 amino acids long. Germline CDR1 is KGHSH and CDR2 is LQKENI. CDR3 amino acids: CASSPRAPPDNSPLHF.

This chain connects TRBV6-5 to TRBJ2-6; TCRdb's assignment of TRBD1 cannot be checked, as there is no DNA. CDR1 is MNHEY, CDR2 SVGAGI, per germline. The CDR3 extends over 15 amino acids. The CDR3 sequence: CASSPDRAGANVLTF.

The chain carries TRBV4-1 and TRBJ1-1; lacking DNA, the TRBD1 call made by TCRdb goes unchecked. This CDR3 comprises 13 residues. Germline V gene lookup returns CDR1 MGHRA and CDR2 YSYEKL. The CDR3 loop is CASSGRENTEAFF.

J is TRBJ2-7 and V is TRBV28; the D call of TRBD1 rests on TCRdb alone, since no DNA is present to check it. Germline CDR1 reads MDHEN; CDR2 reads SYDVKM. The length of the CDR3 is 12 residues. The CDR3 is CASMGPTYEQYF.

The chain employs TRBV12-3 or TRBV12-4 and TRBJ2-3; TCRdb lists TRBD1, though no DNA is available to test this call. CDR3 length equals 15 residues. CDR3 sequence reads: CASSLEGASTDTQYF.

The chain recombines TRBV6-5 with TRBJ2-1; absent DNA, TCRdb's TRBD2 call cannot be checked. This CDR3 region has 15 residues. CDR1 and CDR2 (germline): MNHEY, SVGAGI. The CDR3 is CASSSSHTSYNEQFF.

CDR3 loop: CASSLLRTNSYNEQFF. This sequence joins TRBV7-2 and TRBJ2-1. Germline V gives CDR1 SGHTA, CDR2 FQGNSA. CDR3 length: 16 amino acids.

This chain uses TRBV15 with TRBJ1-5. CDR1 LNHNV and CDR2 YYDKDF come from the germline V gene (reference sequence). The CDR3 covers 18 residues. The CDR3 protein is CATSRDPRQLGHNQPQHF. Full variable domain (remainder filled in from reference TRBV15 and TRBJ1-5): DAMVIQNPRYQVTQFGKPVTLSCSQTLNHNVMYWYQQKSSQAPKLLFHYYDKDFNNEADTPDNFQSRRPNTSFCFLDIRSPGLGDTAMYLCATSRDPRQLGHNQPQHFGDGTRLSIL.

CDR3 region: CASSPLAPETQYF. The chain combines TRBV18 with TRBJ2-5. Germline CDR1 and CDR2: KGHSH and LQKENI. The CDR3 is 13 amino acids.

V gene TRBV4-3 combines with J gene TRBJ2-4; TCRdb reports TRBD1, a call that lacks DNA to check it against. The CDR3 spans 18 residues. CDR1 and CDR2 (germline): LGHNA, YSLEER. The CDR3 here is CASSQDWQGSPNQNIQYF.

This chain joins TRBV20-1 and TRBJ2-3; TCRdb's D call of TRBD1 is untestable without DNA. The CDR3 contains 16 residues. Germline CDR1 is DFQATT and CDR2 is SNEGSKA (reference sequence). This chain's CDR3 is CSASLRSAPSTDTQYF.

The chain is built from TRBV4-3 and TRBJ1-2; TCRdb designates TRBD1, a call that cannot be tested without DNA. Germline lookup yields CDR1 LGHNA and CDR2 YSLEER. The CDR3 is 15 residues long. Here the CDR3 reads CASSPGDRGLDGYTF.

The genes are TRBV20-1 and TRBJ1-1. The CDR3 length is 13 residues. The germline V gene has CDR1 DFQATT and CDR2 SNEGSKA (reference sequence). The CDR3 sequence is CSAGDPRNTEAFF.

The chain recombines TRBV9 with TRBJ1-2. Germline V lookup: CDR1 SGDLS, CDR2 YYNGEE. This CDR3 has 14 amino acids. CDR3 amino acids: CASSVGRPLGGYTF.

The V and J genes are TRBV3-1 and TRBJ2-1; lacking DNA, the TRBD2 call made by TCRdb goes unchecked. Per germline, CDR1 LGHDT and CDR2 YNNKEL (reference sequence). This CDR3 has 13 amino acids. The CDR3 sequence is CAISTSVGYEQFF.

The chain combines TRBV7-9 with TRBJ2-1; lacking DNA, the TRBD1 call made by TCRdb goes unchecked. The CDR3 spans 14 residues. CDR1 and CDR2 from the germline V gene are SEHNR and FQNEAQ (reference sequence). The CDR3 loop reads CASSLGTGWDEQFF.

The chain employs TRBV14 and TRBJ1-1. Per the germline V gene, CDR1 is SGHDN and CDR2 is FVKESK. The CDR3 has 15 amino acids. The CDR3 here is CASSPQRVPNTEAFF. The full variable domain, completed using reference TRBV14 and TRBJ1-1, is EAGVTQFPSHSVIEKGQTVTLRCDPISGHDNLYWYRRVMGKEIKFLLHFVKESKQDESGMPNNRFLAERTGGTYSTLKVQPAELEDSGVYFCASSPQRVPNTEAFFGQGTRLTVV.

The V and J genes are TRBV2 and TRBJ2-1; TCRdb selects TRBD1, and the lack of DNA leaves this call unchecked. CDR3 length: 15 amino acids. The V gene's germline CDR1 is SNHLY and CDR2 FYNNEI. The chain's CDR3 is CASSVMPGGGNEQFF.

The chain carries TRBV27 and TRBJ2-2; the D call from TCRdb, TRBD2, cannot be confirmed without DNA. CDR1 and CDR2 (germline): MNHEY, SMNVEV (reference sequence). This CDR3 is 20 amino acids long. The CDR3 sequence is CASSLFWILTSGDYTGELFF.

The chain carries TRBV7-2 and TRBJ2-5; TCRdb proposes TRBD1, but this gene call is untestable without DNA. The CDR3 covers 13 residues. Per germline, CDR1 SGHTA and CDR2 FQGNSA. The CDR3 spells CASSSQPGETQYF.

The chain joins TRBV20-1 to TRBJ2-1; the D call of TRBD1 rests on TCRdb alone, since no DNA is present to check it. The CDR3 runs 17 residues. Germline assignment: CDR1 DFQATT and CDR2 SNEGSKA (reference sequence). The CDR3 sequence: CSVNVGRGKLLGGEQFF.

The chain joins TRBV4-3 to TRBJ1-1; TCRdb's D gene call, TRBD1, goes unchecked for lack of DNA. The CDR3 has 16 residues. The germline gives CDR1 LGHNA, CDR2 YSLEER. The chain's CDR3 is CASSQDLRGQWVLAFF.

CDR3: CASSLVFIYNEQFF. V gene TRBV7-9 combines with J gene TRBJ2-1. The CDR3 runs to 14 residues. Germline assignment: CDR1 SEHNR and CDR2 FQNEAQ (reference sequence).

The J gene is TRBJ2-1, the V gene TRBV6-4. Germline CDR1 and CDR2: MRHNA and SNTAGT. CDR3 length: 14 residues. The CDR3: CASSERLEYNEQFF.

The V gene is TRBV6-1, the J gene TRBJ2-5. Germline V gene lookup returns CDR1 MNHNS and CDR2 SASEGT. The CDR3 spans 11 residues. The CDR3 protein is CASSEQETQYF.

V and J are TRBV7-8 and TRBJ2-1; TCRdb returns TRBD1, unconfirmable since there is no DNA. This CDR3 is 15 amino acids long. The germline CDR1 and CDR2 sequences are SGHVS and FQNEAQ. The CDR3 region is CASSLGGPPYNEQFF.

This chain links TRBV3-1 with TRBJ1-1; the D gene TCRdb calls, TRBD1, cannot be checked with no DNA. CDR3 length: 11 residues. Germline CDR1 LGHDT, CDR2 YNNKEL (reference sequence). The CDR3 is CASTGQGEAFF.